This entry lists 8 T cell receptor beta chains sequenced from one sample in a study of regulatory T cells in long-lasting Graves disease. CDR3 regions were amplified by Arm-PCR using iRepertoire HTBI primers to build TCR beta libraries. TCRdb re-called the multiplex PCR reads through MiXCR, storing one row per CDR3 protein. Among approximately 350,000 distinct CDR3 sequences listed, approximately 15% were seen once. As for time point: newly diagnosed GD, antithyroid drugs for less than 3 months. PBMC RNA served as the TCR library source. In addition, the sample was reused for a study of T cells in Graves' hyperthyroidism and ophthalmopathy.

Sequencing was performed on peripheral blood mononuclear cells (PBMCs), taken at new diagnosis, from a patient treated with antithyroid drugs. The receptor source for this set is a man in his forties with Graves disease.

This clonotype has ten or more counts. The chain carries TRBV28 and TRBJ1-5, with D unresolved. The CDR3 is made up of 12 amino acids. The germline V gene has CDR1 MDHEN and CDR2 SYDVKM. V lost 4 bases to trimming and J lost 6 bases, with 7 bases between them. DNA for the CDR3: TGTGCCAGCAGTTCTATGGGTCAGCCCCAGCATTTT. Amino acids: CASSSMGQPQHF.

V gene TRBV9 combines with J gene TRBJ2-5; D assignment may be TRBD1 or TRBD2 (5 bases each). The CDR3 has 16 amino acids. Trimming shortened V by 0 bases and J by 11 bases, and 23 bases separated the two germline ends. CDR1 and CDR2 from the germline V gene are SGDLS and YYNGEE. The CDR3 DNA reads TGTGCCAGCAGCGTAGGTCTGAGGGTCCCCCTGGGGGAGCAGTACTTC. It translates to CASSVGLRVPLGEQYF.

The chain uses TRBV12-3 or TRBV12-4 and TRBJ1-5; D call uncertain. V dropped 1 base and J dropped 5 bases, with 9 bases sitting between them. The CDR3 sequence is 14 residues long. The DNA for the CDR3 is TGTGCCAGCAGTTTAGGGCAAGCTCATCAGCCCCAGCATTTT. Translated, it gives CASSLGQAHQPQHF.

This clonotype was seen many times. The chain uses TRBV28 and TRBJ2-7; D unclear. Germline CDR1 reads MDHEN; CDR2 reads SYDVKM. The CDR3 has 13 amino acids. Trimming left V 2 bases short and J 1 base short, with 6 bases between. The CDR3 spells CASSLRRSYEQYF. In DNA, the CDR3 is TGTGCCAGCAGTTTACGGCGGTCCTACGAGCAGTACTTC.

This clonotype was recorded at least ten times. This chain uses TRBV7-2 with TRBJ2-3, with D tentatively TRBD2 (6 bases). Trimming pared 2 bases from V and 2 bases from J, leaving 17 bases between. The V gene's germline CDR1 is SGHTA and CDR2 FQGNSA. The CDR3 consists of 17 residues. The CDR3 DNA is TGTGCCAGCAGCTTAAACCCGGGGAGGATTGTCACAGATACGCAGTATTTT. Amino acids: CASSLNPGRIVTDTQYF.

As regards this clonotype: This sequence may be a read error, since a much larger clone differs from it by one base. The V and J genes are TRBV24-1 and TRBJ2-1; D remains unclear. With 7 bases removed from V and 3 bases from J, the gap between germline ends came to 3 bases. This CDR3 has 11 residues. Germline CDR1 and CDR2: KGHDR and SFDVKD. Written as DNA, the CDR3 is TGTGCCACCAGGTTCTACAATGAGCAGTTCTTC. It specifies CATRFYNEQFF.

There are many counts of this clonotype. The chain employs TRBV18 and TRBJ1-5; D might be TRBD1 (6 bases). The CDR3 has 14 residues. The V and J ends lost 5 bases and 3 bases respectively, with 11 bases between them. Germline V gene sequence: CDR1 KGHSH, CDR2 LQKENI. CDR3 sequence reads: CASSAGTLNQPQHF. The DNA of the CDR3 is TGTGCCAGCTCAGCCGGGACACTCAATCAGCCCCAGCATTTT.

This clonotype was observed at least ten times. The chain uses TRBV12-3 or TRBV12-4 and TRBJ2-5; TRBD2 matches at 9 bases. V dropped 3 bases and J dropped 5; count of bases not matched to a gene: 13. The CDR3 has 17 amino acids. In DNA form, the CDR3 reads TGTGCCAGCAGTTTTGGGACTAGCACAAGAGGGGGGGAGACCCAGTACTTC. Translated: CASSFGTSTRGGETQYF.